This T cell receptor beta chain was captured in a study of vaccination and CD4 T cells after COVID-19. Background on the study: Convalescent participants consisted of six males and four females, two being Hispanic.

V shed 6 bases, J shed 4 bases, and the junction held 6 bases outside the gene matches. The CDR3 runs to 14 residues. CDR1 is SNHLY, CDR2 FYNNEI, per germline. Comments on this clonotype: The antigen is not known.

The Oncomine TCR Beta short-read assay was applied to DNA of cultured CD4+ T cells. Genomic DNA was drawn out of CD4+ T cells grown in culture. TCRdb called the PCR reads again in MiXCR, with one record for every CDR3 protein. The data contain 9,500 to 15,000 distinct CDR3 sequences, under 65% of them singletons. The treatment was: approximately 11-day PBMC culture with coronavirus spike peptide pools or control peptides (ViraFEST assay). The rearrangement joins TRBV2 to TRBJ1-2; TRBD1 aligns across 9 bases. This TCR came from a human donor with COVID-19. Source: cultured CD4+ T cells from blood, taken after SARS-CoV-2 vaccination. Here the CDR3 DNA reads TGTGCCAGCAGGGTGGACAGGGGATCCTATGGCTACACCTTC. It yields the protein CASRVDRGSYGYTF.